This entry features one TCR beta chain sequence. The sample belongs to a study of blood T cell repertoires in COVID-19. About the study: COVID-19 samples collected from the United States, Italy and Spain covered acute and convalescent phases. PBMCs, B-cell-depleted T cells, or T cells were the source of the cDNA or gDNA that made up the material.

The CDR3 runs to 15 residues. Germline lookup yields CDR1 MNHNY and CDR2 SVGAGI (reference sequence). J gave up 2 bases and V 6 bases, and 6 bases lay outside the gene matches. TCRdb's table, derived via immunoSEQ multiplex PCR, lists solely in-frame clones and lacks some. The table records 60,000 or so clones, roughly three quarters of them present only once. The receptor was isolated from a man in his 60s with acute or convalescent COVID-19. Material: peripheral blood. This chain joins TRBV6-6 and TRBJ1-5; 8 nucleotides align to TRBD1. CDR3 residues: CASSPGGAGNQPQHF. The CDR3 bases are TGTGCCAGCAGCCCAGGGGGCGCGGGCAATCAGCCCCAGCATTTT.